The 7 T cell receptor beta chains below were found in one sample sequenced in a study of T cell repertoires in cytomegalovirus infection. TCRdb re-derived calls from the reads in MiXCR, one entry per CDR3 protein. The data show just under 550,000 distinct CDR3 sequences, 26% seen once. The sequenced material came from PBMCs. Receptors were obtained from a human donor in good health (CMV status not recorded). Some clones in this sample may be carry-over from other donors' samples.

This clonotype has ten or more counts. This chain uses TRBV6-1 with TRBJ1-2; 7 nucleotides line up with TRBD1. This CDR3 region has 16 residues. The ends lost 2 bases at V and 4 bases at J; junction bases unmatched: 10. Germline CDR1 and CDR2: MNHNS and SASEGT. The CDR3, as DNA: TGTGCCAGCAGTGAATTTACAGGGACAGCTATCTATGGCTACACCTTC. It encodes CASSEFTGTAIYGYTF.

The table lists this clonotype with a few counts. The chain uses TRBV5-1 and TRBJ2-1; D is possibly TRBD1 or TRBD2 (5 bases each). Trimming shortened V by 0 bases and J by 1 base, and 14 bases separated the two germline ends. The CDR3 covers 17 residues. Germline loops: CDR1 SGHRS, CDR2 YFSETQ. CDR3 DNA sequence: TGCGCCAGCAGCTTGGTCGGGGCCGCAATTTCCTACAATGAGCAGTTCTTC. It encodes CASSLVGAAISYNEQFF. Together with reference TRBV5-1 and TRBJ2-1, the CDR3 gives the full variable domain: KAGVTQTPRYLIKTRGQQVTLSCSPISGHRSVSWYQQTPGQGLQFLFEYFSETQRNKGNFPGRFSGRQFSNSRSEMNVSTLELGDSALYLCASSLVGAAISYNEQFFGPGTRLTVL.

The chain uses TRBV6-5 and TRBJ2-5, with TRBD1 matching over 7 bases. Germline V gene lookup returns CDR1 MNHEY and CDR2 SVGAGI. Losses at the gene ends were 5 bases for V and 9 bases for J; bases not matched to a gene: 3. The CDR3 is 11 amino acids. CDR3: CASSETGSQYF. The DNA for the CDR3 is TGTGCCAGCAGTGAGACAGGGTCCCAGTACTTC.

The chain combines TRBV6-1 with TRBJ2-7; D is unclear. CDR1 is MNHNS, CDR2 SASEGT, per germline. V lost 5 bases, J lost 6 bases, and 17 bases lay in between. The length of the CDR3 is 14 residues. CDR3 region: CASSPGVVVSEQYF. The CDR3 DNA is TGTGCCAGCAGTCCCGGCGTCGTCGTATCCGAGCAGTACTTC.

A few counts support this clonotype. This chain joins TRBV20-1 and TRBJ1-5; D uncertain. The germline V gene encodes CDR1 DFQATT and CDR2 SNEGSKA (reference sequence). V gave up 0 bases and J gave up 3 bases, with 12 bases separating them. The CDR3 length is 15 residues. CDR3 DNA sequence: TGCAGTGCTAGAGATCAGCCAGTGCCCAATCAGCCCCAGCATTTT. As protein: CSARDQPVPNQPQHF.

This clonotype turned up a few times. The chain carries TRBV6-6 and TRBJ1-1; D call uncertain. V was clipped by 0 bases and J by 0 bases, with 11 bases between them. This CDR3 has 16 residues. CDR1 and CDR2 (germline): MNHNY, SVGAGI (reference sequence). The CDR3 DNA is TGTGCCAGCAGTTACTCGAGTCCGGTTATGAACACTGAAGCTTTCTTT. Translation: CASSYSSPVMNTEAFF.

This clonotype was observed at least ten times. CDR3 sequence (DNA): TGTGCCAGCAGCCCTGCTGGACCGTACAATGAGCAGTTCTTC. Protein product: CASSPAGPYNEQFF. The rearrangement links TRBV7-2 to TRBJ2-1; D is uncertain. The CDR3 contains 14 residues. V was shortened by 5 bases and J by 4 bases, with 12 bases between the two germline ends. Germline V gene data show CDR1 as SGHTA and CDR2 as FQGNSA.